This TCR beta chain appears in the sequencing data of a study of human T cells and chemical hapten exposure. The CDR3 has 18 residues. The germline CDR1 and CDR2 sequences are SEHNR and FQNEAQ (reference sequence). Unmatched junction bases numbered 16, after V lost 0 bases and J lost 13 bases. The time point is: patch test 3, about 24 weeks after DPC sensitization. The treatment here: therapeutic diphenylcyclopropenone sensitization with weekly scalp DPC. TCRdb re-derived calls from the RACE reads in MiXCR, one entry per CDR3 protein. The table shows about 82,000 distinct CDR3 sequences, with 13% occurring only once.

This chain joins TRBV7-9 and TRBJ1-6, with 9 bases aligning to TRBD1. The source of this sequence is a woman aged 45-60 years with alopecia areata. Some clones in this sample may be carry-over from other donors' samples. The sample consisted of whole blood, taken in connection with sensitization to the hapten diphenylcyclopropenone (DPC). CDR3 coding DNA: TGTGCCAGCAGCTTAGCGCTTGCACGGAGGACAGGGGCCTCGCCCCTCCACTTT. It is translated as CASSLALARRTGASPLHF.